The 11 T cell receptor beta chains below all came from one sample that was sequenced in a study of Graves' ophthalmopathy and Graves' hyperthyroidism. The authors amplified TCR beta CDR3 regions from RNA transcripts. Amplification began with first-round RT-PCR using HTBI primers, then second-round multiplex PCR was performed. Each CDR3 protein gets one entry after TCRdb re-called the multiplex PCR reads with MiXCR. The table records some 1.1 million distinct CDR3 sequences, about 38% of them present only once. The sequenced sample was peripheral blood or thyroid tissue (not recorded which). These receptors all stem from an adult man with Graves' hyperthyroidism.

This chain joins TRBV7-2 and TRBJ2-7; 7 bases match TRBD1. Trimming at V came to 5 bases and at J to 2 bases, leaving 18 bases not matched to a gene. This CDR3 has 18 residues. Germline lookup yields CDR1 SGHTA and CDR2 FQGNSA. CDR3 amino acids: CASSLHRSGTVFPYEQYF. The DNA of the CDR3 is TGTGCCAGCAGCCTCCATCGATCTGGGACAGTGTTTCCCTACGAGCAGTACTTC.

The chain is built from TRBV15 and TRBJ2-7; TRBD2 matches at 7 bases. This CDR3 is built from 14 residues. Germline CDR1 reads LNHNV; CDR2 reads YYDKDF (reference sequence). CDR3 DNA sequence: TGTGCTATCCCCCCTAGCGGCGTCAGCTACGAGCAGTACTTC. This sequence encodes CAIPPSGVSYEQYF.

This clonotype was seen many times. The V and J genes are TRBV12-3 or TRBV12-4 and TRBJ1-1, with D perhaps matching TRBD1 (6 bases). The CDR3 totals 14 residues. Trimming pared 5 bases from V and 7 bases from J, leaving 17 bases between. The CDR3, as DNA: TGTGCCAGCAGTCTTGGGGGGGCTGGAGGTGAAGCTTTCTTT. Translating it yields CASSLGGAGGEAFF.

Ten or more counts support this clonotype. The J gene is TRBJ2-5, the V gene TRBV20-1; TRBD2 matches 8 bases. The CDR3 runs 14 residues. V shed 6 bases and J 8 bases; nucleotides not matched to a gene: 14. Looked up from germline, CDR1 is DFQATT and CDR2 is SNEGSKA (reference sequence). The CDR3 coding sequence is TGCAGTGCCGCAAGACTAGCGATCATAGCAACCCAGTACTTC. Its protein is CSAARLAIIATQYF.

At least ten counts were recorded for this clonotype. This chain joins TRBV20-1 and TRBJ1-6; D uncertain. Trimming left V 6 bases short and J 2 bases short, with 17 bases between. This CDR3 region has 16 residues. Germline V gene sequence: CDR1 DFQATT, CDR2 SNEGSKA (reference sequence). The CDR3 here is CSARKSDGAYNSPLHF. CDR3 in DNA: TGCAGTGCCAGAAAGTCGGACGGAGCCTATAATTCACCCCTCCACTTT.

The chain is built from TRBV7-2 and TRBJ2-5, with D possibly matching TRBD1 (6 bases). This CDR3 comprises 13 residues. V lost 3 bases to trimming and J lost 9 bases, with 14 bases between them. Germline CDR1 reads SGHTA; CDR2 reads FQGNSA. This CDR3 is CASSFAPGVSQYF. The CDR3 DNA sequence: TGTGCCAGCAGCTTTGCGCCAGGGGTTTCCCAGTACTTC.

This rearrangement joins TRBV7-9 to TRBJ2-7; 7 bases fit TRBD2. Germline CDR1 SEHNR, CDR2 FQNEAQ (reference sequence). With 5 bases clipped from V and 0 bases from J, the junction kept 7 bases outside the gene matches. The CDR3 runs to 15 residues. CDR3 nucleotide sequence: TGTGCCAGCAGCCAGCCGCGGGAGTCCTCCTACGAGCAGTACTTC. As protein: CASSQPRESSYEQYF.

V gene TRBV10-3 combines with J gene TRBJ1-1; no firm D call. This CDR3 is built from 12 residues. The V gene's germline CDR1 is ENHRY and CDR2 SYGVKD. Between the trimmed V and J ends, which lost 5 bases and 7 bases, there was a span of 11 bases. DNA of the CDR3: TGTGCCATCAGTTATGGCACCCGTGAAGCTTTCTTT. This encodes CAISYGTREAFF.

The gene calls are TRBV9 and TRBJ2-3, with D perhaps being TRBD1 or TRBD2 (5 bases each). The CDR3 is made up of 13 amino acids. Germline V gene data show CDR1 as SGDLS and CDR2 as YYNGEE. The V end lost 4 bases, the J end lost 2 bases, and 8 bases lay between the germline ends. As DNA, the CDR3 is TGTGCCAGCAGCTTCGGGACCACAGATACGCAGTATTTT. It is translated as CASSFGTTDTQYF.

The chain uses TRBV20-1 and TRBJ1-1; weak D call: TRBD1 (6 bases). The V and J ends lost 6 bases and 5 bases respectively, with 16 bases between them. This CDR3 spans 13 amino acids. Germline assignment: CDR1 DFQATT and CDR2 SNEGSKA (reference sequence). CDR3: CSAFYREYTEAFF. The DNA of the CDR3 is TGCAGTGCCTTCTACAGGGAGTATACTGAAGCTTTCTTT.

This clonotype was found many times. This chain joins TRBV7-6 and TRBJ1-5; the D gene is possibly TRBD1 (5 bases). The V gene's germline CDR1 is SGHVS and CDR2 FNYEAQ. The V end lost 0 bases, the J end lost 7 bases, and 10 bases lay between the germline ends. This CDR3 contains 14 residues. This CDR3 is CASSLAAGNQPQHF. In DNA, the CDR3 is TGTGCCAGCAGCTTAGCGGCAGGGAACCAGCCCCAGCATTTT.